The rows below give T cell receptor beta chains drawn from one sample of a study of blood T cell repertoires in COVID-19. Data came from immunoSEQ multiplex PCR; TCRdb stores just in-frame clones and leaves some out. This sample carries 350,000 to 400,000 clones, around nine tenths of them seen once, and the ten largest clones take around 0.91%. Sequencing was carried out using PBMCs or T cells enriched from blood (not recorded which). The receptors shown here come from a woman aged 25 to 39 with acute COVID-19. The CDR3 runs from the conserved cysteine through the conserved F or W. A D gene is named only where the DNA matches it firmly. Clone size is not always given. Where it is, it says once, few, many or a class for expanded clones.

v_call	clone_size	d_call	j_call	cdr3_aa	cdr3_nt
TRBV5-1	once	.	TRBJ1-5	CASSLTGSSQPQHF	TGCGCCAGCAGCTTGACAGGAAGTAGTCAGCCCCAGCATTTT
TRBV27	.	TRBD2	TRBJ2-7	CASSPSGGTYEQYF	TGTGCCAGCAGTCCCAGCGGGGGGACCTACGAGCAGTACTTC
TRBV27	.	TRBD1	TRBJ1-2	CASSFGGTGSYGYTF	TGTGCCAGCAGTTTTGGGGGGACAGGGAGTTATGGCTACACCTTC
TRBV19	.	.	TRBJ1-5	CASSIGDEDNQPQHF	TGTGCCAGTAGTATCGGGGATGAAGACAATCAGCCCCAGCATTTT
TRBV2	.	TRBD1	TRBJ2-3	CASSVQTGTSPDTQYF	TGTGCCAGCAGCGTCCAGACAGGGACCTCTCCAGATACGCAGTATTTT
TRBV5-1	.	.	TRBJ2-1	CASSLTGWGNEQFF	TGCGCCAGCAGCTTAACAGGGTGGGGCAATGAGCAGTTCTTC
TRBV2	.	TRBD2	TRBJ2-1	CASSPSGGGYNEQFF	TGTGCCAGCAGTCCCAGCGGGGGGGGTTACAATGAGCAGTTCTTC
TRBV2	.	.	TRBJ1-6	CASSELGGLNSPLHF	TGTGCCAGCAGTGAACTGGGGGGACTTAATTCACCCCTCCACTTT
TRBV5-1	.	TRBD1	TRBJ1-2	CASSFDRGREGYTF	TGCGCCAGCAGCTTCGACAGGGGGCGCGAGGGCTACACCTTC
TRBV9	.	TRBD2	TRBJ2-1	CASSLVGRGATEQFF	TGTGCCAGCAGCCTAGTCGGGAGGGGTGCAACTGAGCAGTTCTTC
TRBV9	.	TRBD1	TRBJ1-3	CASSAGTGSGNTIYF	TGTGCCAGCAGCGCAGGGACAGGCTCTGGAAACACCATATATTTT
TRBV3-1/TRBV3-2	.	TRBD2	TRBJ2-6	CASSPIAGGLSGANVLTF	TGTGCCAGCAGCCCCATAGCGGGGGGGCTATCTGGGGCCAACGTCCTGACTTTC
TRBV7-2	.	TRBD1	TRBJ1-5	CASSLDRGQPQHF	TGTGCCAGCAGCTTAGACAGGGGTCAGCCCCAGCATTTT
TRBV7-9	many	TRBD2	TRBJ2-3	CASKTSGATDTQYF	TGTGCCAGCAAAACTAGCGGAGCCACAGATACGCAGTATTTT
TRBV12-5	.	TRBD1	TRBJ1-5	CASGLVLRQGDDQPQHF	TGTGCTAGTGGTTTGGTACTAAGACAGGGAGATGATCAGCCCCAGCATTTT
TRBV5-8	.	.	TRBJ1-4	CANGEGATNEKLFF	TGTGCCAACGGCGAGGGGGCAACTAATGAAAAACTGTTTTTT
TRBV24-1	.	.	TRBJ1-2	CATSEGDTGGDYGYTF	TGTGCCACCAGTGAGGGTGATACGGGGGGAGACTATGGCTACACCTTC
TRBV7-9	once	TRBD2	TRBJ2-1	CASSLATGGNEQFF	TGTGCCAGCAGCCTTGCGACGGGAGGGAATGAGCAGTTCTTC
TRBV18	.	TRBD1	TRBJ2-5	CASSRRQGDRETQYF	TGTGCCAGCTCACGTCGACAGGGCGATCGGGAGACCCAGTACTTC
TRBV29-1	few	.	TRBJ1-1	CSVARGSEAFF	TGCAGCGTTGCCCGGGGGTCTGAAGCTTTCTTT
TRBV10-3	once	TRBD1	TRBJ2-3	CAISTGTGVGTDTQYF	TGTGCCATCAGTACCGGGACAGGGGTGGGCACAGATACGCAGTATTTT
TRBV28	.	TRBD1	TRBJ2-5	CASRINRDRDQETQYF	TGTGCCAGCAGGATAAACCGGGACAGGGACCAAGAGACCCAGTACTTC
TRBV30	.	TRBD1	TRBJ1-4	CAWRGPGQGNEKLFF	TGTGCCTGGAGGGGGCCGGGACAGGGAAATGAAAAACTGTTTTTT
TRBV10-1	few	.	TRBJ1-1	CASSESQGSYTEAFF	TGCGCCAGCAGTGAGTCCCAGGGATCGTACACTGAAGCTTTCTTT
TRBV4-1	.	TRBD1	TRBJ1-6	CASSQDLGTGVSYNSPLHF	TGCGCCAGCAGCCAAGATCTTGGGACAGGGGTTTCCTATAATTCACCCCTCCACTTT
TRBV12-3/TRBV12-4	.	TRBD1	TRBJ1-1	CASRYGDRGSAFF	TGTGCCAGCAGGTACGGTGACAGGGGGTCGGCTTTCTTT
TRBV2	.	TRBD2	TRBJ2-7	CASRGTRSNEQYF	TGTGCCAGCAGGGGGACTAGATCTAACGAGCAGTACTTC
TRBV19	.	.	TRBJ1-1	CASSIAPENTEAFF	TGTGCCAGTAGTATAGCCCCAGAAAACACTGAAGCTTTCTTT
TRBV9	once	.	TRBJ1-1	CASSGHEGSAEAFF	TGTGCCAGCAGCGGCCATGAAGGAAGCGCTGAAGCTTTCTTT
TRBV29-1	.	TRBD2	TRBJ2-1	CSVPRLADYNEQFF	TGCAGCGTCCCTAGGCTAGCGGACTACAATGAGCAGTTCTTC
TRBV5-1	.	.	TRBJ1-2	CASRPPGNYGYTF	TGCGCCAGCAGGCCCCCAGGGAACTATGGCTACACCTTC
TRBV10-3	.	TRBD2	TRBJ2-1	CAISESRGGGYNEQFF	TGTGCCATCAGTGAGTCCCGGGGCGGGGGCTACAATGAGCAGTTCTTC
TRBV9	.	.	TRBJ2-5	CASSVGAVYQETQYF	TGTGCCAGCAGCGTAGGGGCCGTCTACCAAGAGACCCAGTACTTC
TRBV7-2	.	TRBD2	TRBJ2-7	CASSYITSGGAYEQYF	TGTGCCAGCAGCTACATAACTAGCGGGGGGGCCTACGAGCAGTACTTC
TRBV19	.	TRBD1	TRBJ1-2	CASSSPGTGNYGYTF	TGTGCCAGTAGTAGTCCCGGGACAGGGAACTATGGCTACACCTTC
TRBV27	.	.	TRBJ2-4	CASKTSGGKNIQYF	TGTGCCAGCAAAACCTCGGGTGGCAAAAACATTCAGTACTTC
TRBV5-5	.	.	TRBJ2-1	CASRSTHEQFF	TGTGCCAGCAGGTCCACACATGAGCAGTTCTTC
TRBV18	.	.	TRBJ2-6	CASLLLMSGANVLTF	TGTGCCAGCTTACTCTTGATGTCTGGGGCCAACGTCCTGACTTTC
TRBV6-5	.	.	TRBJ1-6	CASRQNYNSPLHF	TGTGCCAGCCGACAGAACTATAATTCACCCCTCCACTTT
TRBV30	once	TRBD1	TRBJ2-7	CAWRDSYEQYF	TGTGCCTGGCGGGACAGCTACGAGCAGTACTTC
TRBV2	.	.	TRBJ2-3	CASSEQGPGSTDTQYF	TGTGCCAGCAGTGAACAGGGGCCAGGGAGCACAGATACGCAGTATTTT
TRBV5-1	.	.	TRBJ2-5	CASSLAGSGVRTQYF	TGCGCCAGCAGCTTGGCGGGGTCGGGGGTGCGGACCCAGTACTTC
TRBV4-1	.	.	TRBJ1-4	CASSQESGGLTEKLFF	TGCGCCAGCAGCCAAGAGTCGGGGGGGCTCACTGAAAAACTGTTTTTT
TRBV5-1	.	.	TRBJ2-3	CASTGSSSTDTQYF	TGCGCTAGCACAGGAAGCTCCAGCACAGATACGCAGTATTTT
TRBV11-2	few	TRBD1	TRBJ1-2	CASSSFTGTDGSVGYTF	TGTGCCAGCAGCTCATTTACAGGGACAGACGGTTCCGTTGGCTACACCTTC
TRBV18	.	.	TRBJ2-7	CASSQAVSYEQYF	TGTGCCAGCTCACAGGCGGTCTCCTACGAGCAGTACTTC
TRBV3-1/TRBV3-2	.	.	TRBJ2-1	CASSHSDSIYNEQFF	TGTGCCAGCAGCCATTCGGACTCAATCTACAATGAGCAGTTCTTC
TRBV24-1	once	TRBD2	TRBJ2-3	CATSDTGTSGGTDTQYF	TGTGCCACCAGTGACACCGGGACTAGCGGGGGGACGGATACGCAGTATTTT
TRBV27	.	TRBD1	TRBJ1-1	CASSLGPGGISEAFF	TGTGCCAGCAGTTTGGGCCCAGGGGGTATCTCTGAAGCTTTCTTT
TRBV27	.	.	TRBJ1-5	CASSLSWGLSQPQHF	TGTGCCAGCAGTTTATCTTGGGGCCTTTCTCAGCCCCAGCATTTT
TRBV2	.	TRBD2	TRBJ2-1	CASSPRLAGEVDNEQFF	TGTGCCAGCAGTCCCCGCCTAGCGGGGGAGGTAGACAATGAGCAGTTCTTC
TRBV29-1	.	TRBD1	TRBJ2-2	CSVQGQGTTGELFF	TGCAGCGTTCAGGGACAGGGGACCACCGGGGAGCTGTTTTTT
TRBV6-6	.	TRBD1	TRBJ1-1	CASTPTGQKGNTEAFF	TGTGCCAGCACCCCCACGGGACAGAAGGGCAACACTGAAGCTTTCTTT
TRBV25-1	.	TRBD1	TRBJ1-4	CASSQPGQRGEKLFF	TGTGCCAGCAGCCAACCGGGACAGAGGGGTGAAAAACTGTTTTTT